The 27 T cell receptor beta chains presented below share a single source sample, sequenced in a study of cytomegalovirus exposure and HLA in healthy donors. Primers: 60 Vbeta forward and 13 Jbeta reverse. Method: immunoSEQ multiplex PCR; TCRdb's copy keeps in-frame clones and lacks some. The table shows some 200,000 clones, with 70% to 80% occurring only once. The sample comprised PBMCs. These receptors were collected from a girl aged 5-17 years in good health and CMV-seropositive.

The chain employs TRBV6-5 and TRBJ1-6; D unresolved. V lost 11 bases, J lost 5 bases, and 13 bases lay in between. The CDR3 is 13 residues long. CDR1 is MNHEY and CDR2 is SVGAGI in the germline V gene. CDR3 in amino acids: CAAPERNNSPLHF. The CDR3 nucleotides read TGTGCCGCCCCGGAGCGGAATAATTCACCCCTCCACTTT.

The V gene is TRBV5-1, the J gene TRBJ1-5; D is possibly TRBD1 (6 bases). V was cut by 0 bases and J by 7 bases, with 20 bases left in between. The CDR3 loop spans 17 amino acids. Germline assignment: CDR1 SGHRS and CDR2 YFSETQ. The CDR3 region has the DNA TGCGCCAGCAGCTTGGGACCAGGGGCGGAGGAATTGCAGCCCCAGCATTTT. Translated: CASSLGPGAEELQPQHF. The whole variable domain, remainder taken from reference TRBV5-1 and TRBJ1-5, is KAGVTQTPRYLIKTRGQQVTLSCSPISGHRSVSWYQQTPGQGLQFLFEYFSETQRNKGNFPGRFSGRQFSNSRSEMNVSTLELGDSALYLCASSLGPGAEELQPQHFGDGTRLSIL.

V is TRBV6-5 and J is TRBJ1-2, with a possible D match to TRBD1 (5 bases). Trimming cost V 3 bases and J 8 bases, with 13 bases left between them. Per germline, CDR1 MNHEY and CDR2 SVGAGI. The CDR3 has 13 amino acids. CDR3 nucleotide sequence: TGTGCCAGCAGTTATGTTCCCGGGGGAGGCTACACCTTC. This encodes CASSYVPGGGYTF.

V gene TRBV4-3 combines with J gene TRBJ2-7; D is undetermined. V was trimmed by 4 bases and J by 3 bases, leaving 13 bases between them. This CDR3 contains 14 residues. Germline-derived CDR1 and CDR2 are LGHNA and YSLEER. The CDR3 spells CASSPAYTDYEQYF. The CDR3 region has the DNA TGCGCCAGCAGCCCAGCGTACACGGACTACGAGCAGTACTTC.

The chain employs TRBV4-3 and TRBJ2-5, with 7 bases lining up with TRBD2. This CDR3 region has 16 residues. Per germline, CDR1 LGHNA and CDR2 YSLEER. The J segment lost 0 bases and the V segment lost 5 bases, leaving 9 bases of the junction unmatched. CDR3 protein: CASSYRWGGNQETQYF. In DNA, the CDR3 is TGCGCCAGCAGCTATCGTTGGGGGGGGAACCAAGAGACCCAGTACTTC.

The chain uses TRBV5-4 and TRBJ2-3, with 9 bases fitting TRBD2. V lost 0 bases, J lost 2 bases, and 1 base stayed unmatched. The CDR3 extends over 15 amino acids. Per germline, CDR1 SGHNT and CDR2 YYREEE (reference sequence). The CDR3 coding sequence is TGTGCCAGCAGCTTGGCTAGCGGGGCCACAGATACGCAGTATTTT. Its protein is CASSLASGATDTQYF.

This chain links TRBV6-1 with TRBJ2-1; 11 positions match TRBD2. Trimming at V came to 7 bases and at J to 7 bases, leaving 6 bases not matched to a gene. The CDR3 loop spans 14 amino acids. CDR1 and CDR2 (germline): MNHNS, SASEGT. The chain's CDR3 is CASKGLAVGNEQFF. Written as DNA, the CDR3 is TGTGCCAGCAAGGGACTAGCGGTAGGGAATGAGCAGTTCTTC.

This clone was counted a few times. This chain uses TRBV2 with TRBJ1-3; 7 positions match TRBD1. The CDR3 has 18 residues. With 3 bases clipped from V and 3 bases from J, the junction kept 14 bases outside the gene matches. Per germline, CDR1 SNHLY and CDR2 FYNNEI. The CDR3 coding sequence is TGTGCCAGCAGTGATGTGGGACAGAGGTCCACGGGTGGAAACACCATATATTTT. Its protein product is CASSDVGQRSTGGNTIYF.

The V call is TRBV6-5, the J call TRBJ1-2; D possibly corresponds to TRBD1 (5 bases). The germline CDR1 and CDR2 sequences are MNHEY and SVGAGI. Trimming took 5 bases from V and 7 from J, leaving 14 bases between them. The CDR3 is made up of 13 amino acids. The CDR3 DNA sequence: TGTGCCAGCAGTGGCCAGGGCGTGGGTGGCTACACCTTC. Protein: CASSGQGVGGYTF.

The chain links TRBV5-6 to TRBJ2-3; D is perhaps TRBD1 (5 bases). The CDR3 has 14 residues. The germline V and J ends were trimmed by 4 bases and 0 bases, with 9 bases remaining between them. CDR1 and CDR2 from the germline V gene are SGHDT and YYEEEE. The CDR3 DNA follows: TGTGCCAGCAGCCAGAGACAGAGCACAGATACGCAGTATTTT. Translation gives CASSQRQSTDTQYF.

The chain employs TRBV5-1 and TRBJ2-7; TRBD2 agrees at 11 bases. This CDR3 contains 15 residues. J was trimmed by 1 base and V by 4 bases; bases with no gene match: 4. The germline V gene encodes CDR1 SGHRS and CDR2 YFSETQ. The DNA for the CDR3 is TGCGCCAGCAGCGGCCTAGCGGGGGGTTCCTACGAGCAGTACTTC. Translated, it gives CASSGLAGGSYEQYF.

This rearrangement joins TRBV2 to TRBJ1-2, with 8 bases identical to TRBD1. CDR1 and CDR2 from the germline V gene are SNHLY and FYNNEI. The CDR3 extends over 13 amino acids. V lost 8 bases to trimming and J lost 0 bases; unmatched junction nucleotides: 2. This CDR3 reads CASLQGANYGYTF. DNA for the CDR3: TGTGCCAGCCTACAGGGGGCTAACTATGGCTACACCTTC.

This chain joins TRBV5-1 and TRBJ1-6, with 7 bases lining up with TRBD1. V gave up 7 bases and J gave up 3 bases; unmatched junction bases: 1. Germline V gene sequence: CDR1 SGHRS, CDR2 YFSETQ. The CDR3 has 13 amino acids. CDR3 DNA sequence: TGCGCCAGCGGGACAGACTATAATTCACCCCTCCACTTT. Protein sequence: CASGTDYNSPLHF.

The V call is TRBV27, the J call TRBJ1-6; possible D gene TRBD1, 6 bases. The CDR3 covers 16 residues. Germline values: CDR1 MNHEY, CDR2 SMNVEV (reference sequence). Trimming removed 2 bases from V and 0 bases from J, with 8 bases in between. The CDR3 sequence: CASSLTDSSYNSPLHF. The CDR3 DNA reads TGTGCCAGCAGTTTAACGGACAGCTCCTATAATTCACCCCTCCACTTT.

The V call is TRBV19, the J call TRBJ2-7; 12 positions agree with TRBD2. The CDR3 extends over 17 amino acids. Looked up from germline, CDR1 is LNHDA and CDR2 is SQIVND (reference sequence). In DNA form, the CDR3 reads TGTGCTCACCGATCCGGGACTAGCGGGCGCAGCTCCTACGAGCAGTACTTC. It codes for CAHRSGTSGRSSYEQYF.

This chain connects TRBV7-2 to TRBJ2-3, with TRBD1 matching 10 bases. Unmatched junction bases numbered 8, after V lost 5 bases and J lost 6 bases. Germline assignment: CDR1 SGHTA and CDR2 FQGNSA. The CDR3 contains 15 residues. CDR3 coding DNA: TGTGCCAGCAGCGCGACAGGGGGCCGTCTGGATACGCAGTATTTT. This translates into CASSATGGRLDTQYF.

The chain joins TRBV5-1 to TRBJ1-3; D unresolved. The CDR3 runs to 15 residues. Germline V gene data show CDR1 as SGHRS and CDR2 as YFSETQ. Trimming stripped 0 bases from V and 0 bases from J, with 7 bases between. The CDR3 DNA reads as TGCGCCAGCAGCTTGGGGGCAGACTCTGGAAACACCATATATTTT. This codes for CASSLGADSGNTIYF.

This chain uses TRBV6-1 with TRBJ2-4; D remains unclear. The CDR3 is 13 residues long. CDR1 and CDR2 from the germline V gene are MNHNS and SASEGT. V lost 4 bases, J lost 0 bases, and 4 bases lay in between. The CDR3 loop is CASSVQAKNIQYF. CDR3 in DNA: TGTGCCAGCAGTGTTCAAGCCAAAAACATTCAGTACTTC.

CDR3 coding DNA: TGTGCCAGCAGGGTTCCGGGGGACTATGGCTACACCTTC. This gives the protein CASRVPGDYGYTF. The V call is TRBV6-5, the J call TRBJ1-2; D might be TRBD1 (5 bases). In germline, CDR1 is MNHEY, CDR2 SVGAGI. The CDR3 is 13 amino acids. V was clipped by 6 bases and J by 3 bases, with 11 bases between them.

V gene TRBV11-3 combines with J gene TRBJ2-7, with a possible D match to TRBD1 (5 bases). Trimming took 2 bases from V and 2 from J, leaving 10 bases between them. Germline CDR1 SGHNT, CDR2 YENEEA. The length of the CDR3 is 14 residues. The CDR3 protein is CASSLTREPYEQYF. The CDR3, as DNA: TGTGCCAGCAGCTTAACCAGGGAACCCTACGAGCAGTACTTC.

This clone has a single count. V gene TRBV4-1 combines with J gene TRBJ1-6; D unresolved. Germline CDR1 and CDR2: MGHRA and YSYEKL. V gave up 0 bases and J gave up 13 bases, with 19 bases separating them. The CDR3 extends over 16 amino acids. The CDR3: CASSQDQGRLIRPLHF. The CDR3 DNA reads as TGCGCCAGCAGCCAAGATCAAGGCAGGTTAATTCGTCCCCTCCACTTT.

V is TRBV10-3 and J is TRBJ2-5; a weak D match, TRBD2 (6 bases). V was pared by 3 bases and J by 2 bases, with 10 bases between. This CDR3 is 14 amino acids long. From germline, CDR1 is ENHRY and CDR2 SYGVKD. The CDR3 sequence: CAISDLAGQETQYF. CDR3 sequence (DNA): TGTGCCATCAGTGACCTGGCGGGGCAAGAGACCCAGTACTTC.

This sequence joins TRBV5-4 and TRBJ2-1, with TRBD2 identical over 9 bases. CDR1 is SGHNT and CDR2 is YYREEE in the germline V gene (reference sequence). The junction had 14 bases not matched to a gene; V was cut back by 2 bases and J by 5 bases. This CDR3 has 18 residues. CDR3 protein: CASSFGGRKGGGDNEQFF. CDR3 in DNA: TGTGCCAGCAGCTTCGGGGGCCGGAAGGGCGGGGGGGACAATGAGCAGTTCTTC.

V gene TRBV30 combines with J gene TRBJ1-3; D is perhaps TRBD1 (6 bases). CDR1 is GTSNPN, CDR2 SVGIG, per germline (reference sequence). CDR3 size: 13 residues. The V and J ends lost 1 base and 4 bases respectively, with 8 bases between them. The CDR3 region is CAWSAGTGNTIYF. CDR3 bases: TGTGCCTGGAGTGCTGGGACAGGAAACACCATATATTTT.

In this sample, this clone turned up a few times. The gene calls are TRBV9 and TRBJ2-1; a weak D match, TRBD2 (5 bases). Trimming took off 7 bases at V and 0 bases at J, with 14 bases between the two ends. Germline-derived CDR1 and CDR2 are SGDLS and YYNGEE. The CDR3 has 15 amino acids. The CDR3 is CASGPSSSSYNEQFF. The CDR3 DNA follows: TGTGCCAGCGGACCTAGCTCCAGCTCCTACAATGAGCAGTTCTTC. The whole variable domain, remainder taken from reference TRBV9 and TRBJ2-1, is DSGVTQTPKHLITATGQRVTLRCSPRSGDLSVYWYQQSLDQGLQFLIQYYNGEERAKGNILERFSAQQFPDLHSELNLSSLELGDSALYFCASGPSSSSYNEQFFGPGTRLTVL.

The genes are TRBV10-2 and TRBJ2-1; 8 bases agree with TRBD2. The CDR3 is 15 residues long. J was trimmed by 0 bases and V by 7 bases; bases with no gene match: 5. Germline V gene sequence: CDR1 WSHSY, CDR2 SAAADI. This chain's CDR3 is CASKTSGSSYNEQFF. The CDR3 DNA reads as TGCGCCAGCAAAACTAGCGGTAGCTCCTACAATGAGCAGTTCTTC.

V gene TRBV19 combines with J gene TRBJ1-4, with unresolved D. This CDR3 contains 17 residues. V lost 3 bases and J lost 4, with 18 bases in between. Germline CDR1 reads LNHDA; CDR2 reads SQIVND (reference sequence). CDR3 amino acids: CASSIRAGSRGNEKLFF. CDR3 nucleotide sequence: TGTGCCAGTAGTATTCGAGCGGGGAGTCGGGGTAATGAAAAACTGTTTTTT.